This entry concerns a single TCR beta chain. The sample originates from a study of blood T cell repertoires in COVID-19. Study-level background: Acute and convalescent COVID-19 samples came from the United States, Italy and Spain. The cDNA or gDNA used as material had been derived from T cells, B-cell-depleted T cells, or PBMCs.

In the study's own analysis: Estimation of nucleated cell counts was performed using reference gene primer amplification. Sequencing used immunoSEQ multiplex PCR; TCRdb keeps in-frame clones, though not all of them. That table gives V, J and clone size, and the DNA gave D and trimming. This table holds approximately 100,000 clones, around 89% found once. CDR1 is SGHTA, CDR2 FQGNSA, per germline. The CDR3 runs to 14 residues. Trimming stripped 5 bases from V and 7 bases from J, with 14 bases between. This chain connects TRBV7-2 to TRBJ2-2, with a tentative D call TRBD2 (6 bases). The sequence was collected from a human donor in a cohort sampled during active COVID-19. The specimen was peripheral blood. In nucleotides, the CDR3 is TGTGCCAGCAGCCAAACGGGGGTGGGCGGGGAGCTGTTTTTT. Residues: CASSQTGVGGELFF.